A single sample is the source of the 18 T cell receptor beta chains below, sequenced in a study of T-cell memory formation after mild COVID-19. MiXCR was run by TCRdb on the 5' RACE reads, yielding one entry per CDR3 protein. Among tens of thousands of distinct CDR3 sequences listed, 8% to 10% were seen once. Sequencing was done on a sample of PBMCs or a T cell subset sorted from them (not recorded which). These receptors came from an adult woman who had mild COVID-19 (a few samples of this study predate the infection). Cell type and time point are not known.

A few counts support this clonotype. V usage is TRBV9 and J usage is TRBJ2-1, with 13 bases matching TRBD2. The CDR3 runs 16 residues. Per germline, CDR1 SGDLS and CDR2 YYNGEE. V gave up 3 bases and J gave up 7 bases; unmatched junction bases: 7. CDR3 sequence: CASSAAGTSGANEQFF. The CDR3 nucleotides read TGTGCCAGCAGCGCCGCCGGGACTAGCGGGGCTAATGAGCAGTTCTTC. Supplemented by reference TRBV9 and TRBJ2-1, the full variable domain reads DSGVTQTPKHLITATGQRVTLRCSPRSGDLSVYWYQQSLDQGLQFLIQYYNGEERAKGNILERFSAQQFPDLHSELNLSSLELGDSALYFCASSAAGTSGANEQFFGPGTRLTVL.

This clonotype was observed a few times. This chain joins TRBV4-1 and TRBJ2-7; no clear D gene. V was shortened by 0 bases and J by 4 bases, with 22 bases between the two germline ends. The CDR3 consists of 18 residues. Germline CDR1 and CDR2: MGHRA and YSYEKL. The CDR3 coding sequence is TGCGCCAGCAGCCAAGAAAGACACCGTACCCCAGTGGCATACGAGCAGTACTTC. Its translation: CASSQERHRTPVAYEQYF.

The rearrangement uses TRBV2 and TRBJ2-7; 8 bases line up with TRBD2. The junction had 2 bases not matched to a gene; V was cut back by 7 bases and J by 3 bases. Germline lookup yields CDR1 SNHLY and CDR2 FYNNEI. The length of the CDR3 is 12 residues. Here the CDR3 reads CASKRGHYEQYF. The DNA for the CDR3 is TGTGCCAGCAAGCGGGGGCACTACGAGCAGTACTTC.

The DNA for the CDR3 is TGCGCCAGCAGCTTGGTGTCTAGCGGGAGGGCCAATGGCTACGAGCAGTACTTC. This sequence encodes CASSLVSSGRANGYEQYF. The V gene is TRBV5-1, the J gene TRBJ2-7; 12 bases align to TRBD2. The V gene end was trimmed by 0 bases and the J gene end by 3 bases; junction bases not matched to a gene: 10. From germline, CDR1 is SGHRS and CDR2 YFSETQ. The CDR3 contains 18 residues. Drawing the rest from reference TRBV5-1 and TRBJ2-7, the complete variable domain is KAGVTQTPRYLIKTRGQQVTLSCSPISGHRSVSWYQQTPGQGLQFLFEYFSETQRNKGNFPGRFSGRQFSNSRSEMNVSTLELGDSALYLCASSLVSSGRANGYEQYFGPGTRLTVT.

In this sample, this clonotype turned up a few times. The rearrangement links TRBV24-1 to TRBJ2-2, with 7 bases fitting TRBD1. Germline V gene sequence: CDR1 KGHDR, CDR2 SFDVKD. After removal of 0 bases from V and 3 bases from J, the junction contained 3 bases not matched to a gene. This CDR3 spans 16 amino acids. The CDR3 protein is CATSDLSRGYTGELFF. The CDR3 nucleotides read TGTGCCACCAGTGATTTGAGCAGGGGGTACACCGGGGAGCTGTTTTTT.

This clonotype occurred many times. J is TRBJ2-5 and V is TRBV7-8; TRBD2 matches at 16 bases. CDR3 length: 18 residues. V shed 5 bases and J 4 bases; nucleotides not matched to a gene: 10. Germline CDR1 SGHVS, CDR2 FQNEAQ. In nucleotides, the CDR3 is TGTGCCAGCAGCCCCCTGGGACTAGCGGGAGGGTGGGGAGAGACCCAGTACTTC. Its translation: CASSPLGLAGGWGETQYF. Complete variable domain (other parts from reference TRBV7-8 and TRBJ2-5): GAGVSQSPRYKVAKRGQDVALRCDPISGHVSLFWYQQALGQGPEFLTYFQNEAQLDKSGLPSDRFFAERPEGSVSTLKIQRTQQEDSAVYLCASSPLGLAGGWGETQYFGPGTRLLVL.

Remarks on this clonotype: At one of its ends the junction is not consistent with the germline gene, which may arise from a read error. V and J are TRBV7-7 and TRBJ2-7; 7 positions match TRBD2. The CDR3 spans 13 residues. Germline CDR1 is SSHAT and CDR2 is FNYEAQ (reference sequence). This CDR3 is CASSFGLEDEQYF. DNA of the CDR3: TGTGCTAGCAGCTTCGGACTAGAGGACGAGCAGTACTTC.

J is TRBJ1-6 and V is TRBV5-5, with D possibly TRBD1 on 5 matching bases. V shed 0 bases and J shed 8 bases, with 12 bases lying between them. The CDR3 runs to 15 residues. Germline CDR1 reads SGHKS; CDR2 reads YYEKEE (reference sequence). The CDR3 DNA reads as TGTGCCAGCAGCTTGGCAGGGACGAAGGATTCACCCCTCCACTTT. As protein: CASSLAGTKDSPLHF.

The chain is built from TRBV29-1 and TRBJ1-1; D is undetermined. Per germline, CDR1 SQVTM and CDR2 ANQGSEA. The CDR3 contains 13 residues. Trimming took off 1 base at V and 5 bases at J, with 11 bases between the two ends. CDR3 nucleotides: TGCAGCGTTGAAGTGGGCTTGGGGACTGAAGCTTTCTTT. It codes for CSVEVGLGTEAFF.

V is TRBV7-6 and J is TRBJ2-2; 9 bases align to TRBD1. Germline-derived CDR1 and CDR2 are SGHVS and FNYEAQ. Trimming took 7 bases from V and 7 from J; bases not matched to a gene: 10. The CDR3 covers 15 residues. This CDR3 reads CASNTPGQGNGELFF. The CDR3 DNA reads TGTGCCAGCAACACTCCGGGACAGGGAAACGGGGAGCTGTTTTTT.

This clonotype has just a few counts. CDR3 in amino acids: CASSSLAGEGGTDTQYF. CDR3 sequence (DNA): TGTGCCAGCAGCTCCCTAGCGGGAGAAGGTGGTACAGATACGCAGTATTTT. The chain joins TRBV9 to TRBJ2-3; TRBD2 matches at 10 bases. The junction had 11 bases not matched to a gene; V was cut back by 4 bases and J by 3 bases. The CDR3 runs 17 residues. Looked up from germline, CDR1 is SGDLS and CDR2 is YYNGEE.

Only one count was recorded for this clonotype. V usage is TRBV7-3 and J usage is TRBJ1-1, with a possible D match to TRBD1 (6 bases). The V gene lost 4 bases and the J gene lost 1 base, with 13 bases spanning the gap. Germline assignment: CDR1 SGHTA and CDR2 FQGTGA. The CDR3 has 15 residues. CDR3 in amino acids: CASSSQSQGNTEAFF. CDR3 coding DNA: TGTGCCAGCAGCTCACAGTCACAGGGGAACACTGAAGCTTTCTTT.

There are a few counts of this clonotype. J is TRBJ2-3 and V is TRBV5-4; 12 bases map to TRBD2. With V trimmed by 4 bases and J by 4 bases, 7 bases remained unmatched. Germline CDR1 reads SGHNT; CDR2 reads YYREEE (reference sequence). The CDR3 contains 16 residues. CDR3: CASSPLAGGIADTQYF. CDR3 DNA sequence: TGTGCCAGCAGCCCCCTAGCGGGGGGGATCGCAGATACGCAGTATTTT. The full variable domain, in which reference TRBV5-4 and TRBJ2-3 provide the parts outside the CDR3, is ETGVTQSPTHLIKTRGQQVTLRCSSQSGHNTVSWYQQALGQGPQFIFQYYREEENGRGNFPPRFSGLQFPNYSSELNVNALELDDSALYLCASSPLAGGIADTQYFGPGTRLTVL.

This clonotype was seen a handful of times. The chain uses TRBV28 and TRBJ1-4, with a tentative D call TRBD1 (5 bases). With 6 bases removed from V and 8 bases from J, the gap between germline ends came to 13 bases. The CDR3 runs 13 residues. The germline V gene encodes CDR1 MDHEN and CDR2 SYDVKM. CDR3 region: CASSVPGEEKLFF. Written as DNA, the CDR3 is TGTGCCAGCAGCGTCCCGGGGGAGGAAAAACTGTTTTTT.

This clonotype was picked up many times. The genes are TRBV11-2 and TRBJ2-1; D is possibly TRBD1 or TRBD2 (5 bases each). This CDR3 comprises 15 residues. The V gene's germline CDR1 is SGHAT and CDR2 FQNNGV. V lost 2 bases and J lost 8, with 16 bases in between. The CDR3: CASSLIGGVGDEQFF. Here the CDR3 DNA reads TGTGCCAGCAGCTTAATTGGGGGAGTGGGCGATGAGCAGTTCTTC.

The V call is TRBV5-1, the J call TRBJ1-1; D is possibly TRBD1 (6 bases). The germline V and J ends were trimmed by 4 bases and 0 bases, with 13 bases remaining between them. The CDR3 has 15 residues. The germline V gene has CDR1 SGHRS and CDR2 YFSETQ. CDR3 loop: CASSQNRAMNTEAFF. DNA for the CDR3: TGCGCCAGCAGCCAGAACAGGGCCATGAACACTGAAGCTTTCTTT.

This clonotype was observed a handful of times. This chain joins TRBV12-5 and TRBJ1-6; a weak D match, TRBD1 (6 bases). Germline V CDR1 and CDR2: LGHNT, FRNRAP. Trimming shortened V by 5 bases and J by 7 bases, and 9 bases separated the two germline ends. The CDR3 spans 13 residues. CDR3 in DNA: TGTGCTAGTGGTCTTGGACAGAATTCACCCCTCCACTTT. The encoded protein is CASGLGQNSPLHF.

This chain joins TRBV20-1 and TRBJ1-4; 10 bases align to TRBD1. The germline gives CDR1 DFQATT, CDR2 SNEGSKA (reference sequence). J lost 10 bases, V lost 3 bases, and 14 bases had no gene match. This CDR3 spans 16 amino acids. CDR3 protein: CSASVAGQGGKGKLFF. CDR3 nucleotides: TGCAGTGCTAGCGTAGCCGGACAGGGGGGGAAGGGAAAACTGTTTTTT.